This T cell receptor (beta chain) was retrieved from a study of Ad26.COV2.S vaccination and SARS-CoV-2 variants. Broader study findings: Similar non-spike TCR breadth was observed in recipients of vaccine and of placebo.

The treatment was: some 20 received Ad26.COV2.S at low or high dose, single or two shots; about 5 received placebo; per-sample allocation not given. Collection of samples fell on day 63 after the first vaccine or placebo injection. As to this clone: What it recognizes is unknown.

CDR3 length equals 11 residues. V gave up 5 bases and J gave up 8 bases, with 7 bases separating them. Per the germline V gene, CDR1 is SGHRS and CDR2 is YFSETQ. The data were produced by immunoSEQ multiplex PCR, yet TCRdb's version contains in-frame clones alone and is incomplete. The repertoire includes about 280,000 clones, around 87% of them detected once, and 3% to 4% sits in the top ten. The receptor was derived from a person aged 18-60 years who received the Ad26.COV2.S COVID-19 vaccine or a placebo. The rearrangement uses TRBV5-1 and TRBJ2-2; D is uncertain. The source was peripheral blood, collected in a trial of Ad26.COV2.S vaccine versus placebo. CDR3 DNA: TGCGCCAGCAGATTTGAGGGGGAGCTGTTTTTT. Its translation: CASRFEGELFF.